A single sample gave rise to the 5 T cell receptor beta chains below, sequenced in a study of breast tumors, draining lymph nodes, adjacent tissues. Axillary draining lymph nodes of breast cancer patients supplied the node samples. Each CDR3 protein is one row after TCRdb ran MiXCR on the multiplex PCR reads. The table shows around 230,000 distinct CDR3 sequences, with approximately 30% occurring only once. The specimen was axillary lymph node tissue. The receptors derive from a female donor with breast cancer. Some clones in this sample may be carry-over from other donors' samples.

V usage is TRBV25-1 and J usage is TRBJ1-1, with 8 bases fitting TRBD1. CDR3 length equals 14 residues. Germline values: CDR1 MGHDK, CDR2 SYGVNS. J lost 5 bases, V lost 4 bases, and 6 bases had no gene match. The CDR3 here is CASSGRTGRTEAFF. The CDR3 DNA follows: TGTGCCAGCAGTGGTAGGACAGGGCGGACTGAAGCTTTCTTT.

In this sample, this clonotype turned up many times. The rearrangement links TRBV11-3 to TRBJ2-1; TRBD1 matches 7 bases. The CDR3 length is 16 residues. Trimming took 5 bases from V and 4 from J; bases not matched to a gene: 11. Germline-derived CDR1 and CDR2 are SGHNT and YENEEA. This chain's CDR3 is CASSMHPGQPYNEQFF. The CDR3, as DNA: TGTGCCAGCAGCATGCATCCGGGACAGCCATACAATGAGCAGTTCTTC.

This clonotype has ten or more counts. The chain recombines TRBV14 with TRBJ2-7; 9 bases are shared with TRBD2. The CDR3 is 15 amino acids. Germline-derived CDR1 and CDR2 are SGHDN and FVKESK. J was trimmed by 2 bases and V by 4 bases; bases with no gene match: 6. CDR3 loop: CASSPSGMSTYEQYF. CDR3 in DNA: TGTGCCAGCAGCCCTAGCGGGATGTCTACCTACGAGCAGTACTTC.

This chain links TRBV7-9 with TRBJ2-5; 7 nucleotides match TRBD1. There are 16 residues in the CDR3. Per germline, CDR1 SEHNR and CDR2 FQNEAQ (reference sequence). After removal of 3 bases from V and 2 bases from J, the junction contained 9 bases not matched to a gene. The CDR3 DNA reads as TGTGCCAGCAGCTTTCGACAGGGTCAGGGGCAAGAGACCCAGTACTTC. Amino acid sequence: CASSFRQGQGQETQYF.

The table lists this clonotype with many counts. The DNA for the CDR3 is TGTGCCTTGACCGGGAAATCCGGAAACACCATATATTTT. Its translation: CALTGKSGNTIYF. The chain has TRBV30 and TRBJ1-3; D is ambiguous. CDR1 GTSNPN and CDR2 SVGIG come from the germline V gene (reference sequence). This CDR3 region has 13 residues. Trimming pared 7 bases from V and 4 bases from J, leaving 14 bases between.